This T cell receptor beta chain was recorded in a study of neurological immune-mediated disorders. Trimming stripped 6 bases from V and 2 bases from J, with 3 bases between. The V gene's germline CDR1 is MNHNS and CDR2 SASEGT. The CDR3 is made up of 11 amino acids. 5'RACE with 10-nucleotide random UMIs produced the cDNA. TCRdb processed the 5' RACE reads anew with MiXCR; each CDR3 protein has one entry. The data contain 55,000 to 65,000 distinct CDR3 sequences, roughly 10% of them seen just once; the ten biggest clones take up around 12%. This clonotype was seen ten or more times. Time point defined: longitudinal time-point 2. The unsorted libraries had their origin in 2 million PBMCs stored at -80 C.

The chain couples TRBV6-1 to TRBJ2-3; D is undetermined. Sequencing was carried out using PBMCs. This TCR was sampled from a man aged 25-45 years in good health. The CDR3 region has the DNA TGTGCCAGCAGAAACACAGATACGCAGTATTTT. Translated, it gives CASRNTDTQYF.